This TCR beta chain derives from a study of blood T cell repertoires in COVID-19. In the study overall: Sites across the United States, Italy and Spain contributed samples from acute and convalescent COVID-19. The cDNA or gDNA used as material had been derived from T cells, B-cell-depleted T cells, or PBMCs.

In the study's own analysis: Reference gene primer amplification yielded estimated nucleated cell counts. Produced via immunoSEQ multiplex PCR; TCRdb's table is partial and in-frame only. V and J calls and clone size are copied from that table; D and trimming were computed from the DNA. There are some 96,000 clones in the sample; about 80% occur only once, and about 12% lies in the top ten. CDR3 length equals 16 residues. Trimming took off 5 bases at V and 2 bases at J, with 16 bases between the two ends. Germline lookup yields CDR1 LNHDA and CDR2 SQIVND (reference sequence). The sample was peripheral blood. The receptor's source is a woman aged 70 to 79 with acute or convalescent COVID-19. The genes are TRBV19 and TRBJ1-3; no firm D call. DNA of the CDR3: TGTGCCAGTAGTCCTCAGTCATTCGGGGCTGGAAACACCATATATTTT. Amino acids: CASSPQSFGAGNTIYF. Full variable domain (remainder filled in from reference TRBV19 and TRBJ1-3): DGGITQSPKYLFRKEGQNVTLSCEQNLNHDAMYWYRQDPGQGLRLIYYSQIVNDFQKGDIAEGYSVSREKKESFPLTVTSAQKNPTAFYLCASSPQSFGAGNTIYFGEGSWLTVV.